This TCR beta chain derives from a study of shared T cell receptors in the human thymus. The data were produced by immunoSEQ multiplex PCR, yet TCRdb's version contains in-frame clones alone and is incomplete. The sample contains hundreds of thousands of clones, 85% to 90% of which appear only once. These sequences were also reported in another study, on human thymus T cells. In that study: Thymus tissue was removed during corrective cardiac surgery.

Material for sequencing was thymocytes. The receptor's source is a boy under two years old with a congenital heart defect.

The CDR3 nucleotides read TGCGCCAGCAGCCAAGAGGTTAGGCGGGAGGGTGCCGGGGAGCTGTTTTTT. Its protein product is CASSQEVRREGAGELFF. V is TRBV4-1 and J is TRBJ2-2, with 9 bases fitting TRBD2. The CDR3 is made up of 17 amino acids. J gave up 6 bases and V 0 bases, and 8 bases lay outside the gene matches. Germline V CDR1 and CDR2: MGHRA, YSYEKL.